This TCR beta chain was captured in a study of cytomegalovirus exposure and HLA in healthy donors. On this clone: Its antigen is still unknown.

Study findings and constraints: The study designated 150 or so TCR beta chains cytomegalovirus-associated. When analyzed later, a missense DCLRE1C variant was found to be linked to TCR beta V- and J-gene trimming. Associated with HLA alleles at 0.05 false discovery rate in a later analysis were some 16,000 TCR beta sequences.

V was pared by 2 bases and J by 3 bases, with 11 bases between. CDR1 and CDR2 (germline): SGHVS, FQNEAQ. CDR3 length equals 14 residues. PCR was performed using 60 Vbeta and 13 Jbeta primers. Produced via immunoSEQ multiplex PCR; TCRdb's table is partial and in-frame only. The data show 180,000 or so clones, with around 81% seen just once and just over 2% held by the top ten. Healthy bone marrow donors made up the donors. The chain recombines TRBV7-8 with TRBJ2-7; TRBD1 is a possible D gene (5 bases). The material sequenced was PBMCs. The clonotype was recovered from a woman younger than 45 in good health and CMV-seropositive. Here the CDR3 DNA reads TGTGCCAGCAGCTTAATCGGCAGGGACTACGAGCAGTACTTC. Its translation: CASSLIGRDYEQYF.